This T cell receptor beta chain was retrieved from a study of T cells after yellow fever vaccination. Ten or more counts support this clonotype. The antigen remains undetermined. The trim removed 5 bases at V and 6 bases at J, leaving 11 bases unmatched. This CDR3 is 15 amino acids long. Germline V gives CDR1 SGHRS, CDR2 YFSETQ. Regarding the study as a whole: Of the clonotypes, a small share occurred in both CD4 and CD8 compartments. Within FACS-sorted repertoires, abundant clonotypes contaminating from the bulk population could be present.

TCRdb passed the 5' RACE reads through MiXCR, listing each CDR3 protein once. The data hold fewer than 150,000 distinct CDR3 sequences, with 7.7% observed a single time. The sequenced sample was CD4+ T cells sorted from PBMCs, obtained 5 days after the yellow fever booster vaccination. The chain couples TRBV5-1 to TRBJ2-3; 8 bases are shared with TRBD2. The TCR comes from a young man who received the YFV17D yellow fever vaccine. The CDR3 DNA reads TGCGCCAGCAGACCTCCTGGACCGGGGGGGGATACGCAGTATTTT. Translated: CASRPPGPGGDTQYF.